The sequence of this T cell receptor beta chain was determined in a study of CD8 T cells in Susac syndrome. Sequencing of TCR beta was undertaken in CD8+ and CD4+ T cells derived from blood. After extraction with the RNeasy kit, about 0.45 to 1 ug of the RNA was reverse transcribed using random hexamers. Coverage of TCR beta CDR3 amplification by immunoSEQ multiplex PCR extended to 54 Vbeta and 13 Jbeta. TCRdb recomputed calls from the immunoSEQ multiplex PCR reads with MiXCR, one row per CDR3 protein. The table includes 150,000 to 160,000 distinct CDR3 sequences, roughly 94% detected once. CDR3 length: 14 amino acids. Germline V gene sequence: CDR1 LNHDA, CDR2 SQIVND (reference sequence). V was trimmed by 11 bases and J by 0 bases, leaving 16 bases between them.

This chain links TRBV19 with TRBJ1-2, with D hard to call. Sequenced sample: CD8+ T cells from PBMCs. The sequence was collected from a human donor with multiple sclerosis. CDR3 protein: CAEEGTEPNYGYTF. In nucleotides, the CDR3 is TGTGCCGAGGAGGGAACCGAGCCTAACTATGGCTACACCTTC.